The source of this T cell receptor (beta chain) is a study of CD4 T cells in relation to SARS-CoV-2 and coronaviruses. Turning to the study itself: After approximately 10 days of antigen culture, PBMC TCR beta CDR3s were sequenced.

Repertoires were generated with immunoSEQ multiplex PCR, while TCRdb's copy carries only in-frame clones and drops some. Of about 14,000 clones in the sample, 76% were seen once. This clone was recorded a few times. As yet, its antigen is unknown. CD4+ T cells from unexposed donors were obtained before the COVID-19 pandemic (2011-2018). The cells were cultured for 10 days before CD4+ T cells were isolated. As cell numbers allowed, unexposed-donor CD4+ T cells faced SARS-CoV-2 S/N and four cold-coronavirus spikes. Trimming pared 3 bases from V and 7 bases from J, leaving 7 bases between. The germline V gene encodes CDR1 DFQATT and CDR2 SNEGSKA (reference sequence). CDR3 size: 11 residues.

The receptor comes from a human donor in good health. The material sequenced was CD4+ T cells from PBMCs, cultured in vitro. This chain links TRBV20-1 with TRBJ2-1, with D uncertain. As DNA, the CDR3 is TGCAGTGCTAGTACGCAAAATGAGCAGTTCTTC. Translating it yields CSASTQNEQFF.